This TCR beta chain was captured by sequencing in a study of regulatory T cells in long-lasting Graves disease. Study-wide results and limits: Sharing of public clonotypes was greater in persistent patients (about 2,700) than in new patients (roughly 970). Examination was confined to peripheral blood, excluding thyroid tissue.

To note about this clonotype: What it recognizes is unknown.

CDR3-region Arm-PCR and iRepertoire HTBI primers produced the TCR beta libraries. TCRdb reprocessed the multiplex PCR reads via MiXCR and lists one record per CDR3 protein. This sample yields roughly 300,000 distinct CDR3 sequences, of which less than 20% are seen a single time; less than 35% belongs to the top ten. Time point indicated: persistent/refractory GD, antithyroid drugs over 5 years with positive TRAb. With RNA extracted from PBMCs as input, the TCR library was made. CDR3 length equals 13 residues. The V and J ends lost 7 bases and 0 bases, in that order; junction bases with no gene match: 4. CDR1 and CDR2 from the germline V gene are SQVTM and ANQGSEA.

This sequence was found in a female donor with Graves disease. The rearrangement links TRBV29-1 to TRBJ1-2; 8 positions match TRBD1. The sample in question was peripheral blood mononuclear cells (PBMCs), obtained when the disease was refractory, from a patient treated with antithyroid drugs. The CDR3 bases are TGCAGCGGTGGACAGGGACCTAACTATGGCTACACCTTC. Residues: CSGGQGPNYGYTF.